The 17 T cell receptor beta chains below all came from one sample that was sequenced in a study of metastatic and nonmetastatic thyroid tumors (dated by TCRdb to the early 2020s). The method behind the library was PCR. Sequencing relied on an Illumina HiSeq 4000. The public reads were reanalyzed by TCRdb: fastp trimming at Q25, MiXCR alignment, in-frame beta chains only. The sample table holds approximately 7,900 clones, of which 28% were seen once. The ten largest clones add up to around 25% of the sample. Before undergoing thyroid surgery, none of the patients had been given any kind of treatment. Input material: adjacent normal tissue. These receptors came from a male donor with papillary thyroid cancer or a benign thyroid nodule (not recorded which). Some clones in this sample may be carry-over from other donors' samples.

This chain joins TRBV11-2 and TRBJ2-7, with TRBD2 as a possible D gene (6 bases). Germline V gene data show CDR1 as SGHAT and CDR2 as FQNNGV. CDR3 size: 12 residues. V gave up 7 bases and J gave up 9 bases, with 16 bases separating them. CDR3 nucleotide sequence: TGTGCCAGCAAGCCAACGGGGGTTATGCAGTACTTC. Protein product: CASKPTGVMQYF. The whole variable domain, filled in from reference TRBV11-2 and TRBJ2-7, reads EAGVAQSPRYKIIEKRQSVAFWCNPISGHATLYWYQQILGQGPKLLIQFQNNGVVDDSQLPKDRFSAERLKGVDSTLKIQPAKLEDSAVYLCASKPTGVMQYFGPGTRLTVT.

With regard to this clone: The junction departs from the called germline gene at one end, perhaps through a read error. The chain recombines TRBV7-3 with TRBJ2-3, with 10 bases matching TRBD2. Germline V gene sequence: CDR1 SGHTA, CDR2 FQGTGA. The CDR3 is made up of 15 amino acids. The CDR3 sequence: CASSLTSGDTDTQYF. DNA of the CDR3: TGTGCCAGCAGCCTAACTAGCGGGGATACAGATACGCAGTATTTT.

The chain employs TRBV20-1 and TRBJ2-7, with TRBD2 matching over 10 bases. This CDR3 is 14 amino acids long. The V segment lost 5 bases and the J segment 7 bases; nucleotides outside the gene matches: 11. Germline CDR1 DFQATT, CDR2 SNEGSKA (reference sequence). The CDR3 loop is CSAPWGNSGREQYF. The CDR3 nucleotides read TGCAGTGCTCCTTGGGGGAATAGCGGGAGGGAGCAGTACTTC.

By sample share, this clone is medium-sized. V and J are TRBV7-9 and TRBJ1-3; D is uncertain. CDR3 length: 19 amino acids. Germline values: CDR1 SEHNR, CDR2 FQNEAQ (reference sequence). Trimming took 3 bases from V and 0 from J, leaving 21 bases between them. Here the CDR3 reads CASSLNWFEGPNSGNTIYF. As DNA, the CDR3 is TGTGCCAGCAGCTTGAATTGGTTTGAAGGACCAAACTCTGGAAACACCATATATTTT.

This clone was counted a few times. The chain joins TRBV19 to TRBJ1-2, with TRBD1 as a possible D gene (5 bases). This CDR3 has 14 amino acids. The germline gives CDR1 LNHDA, CDR2 SQIVND (reference sequence). Trimming cost V 2 bases and J 3 bases, with 10 bases left between them. In DNA form, the CDR3 reads TGTGCCAGTAGTATACAGGGATCGGACTATGGCTACACCTTC. As protein: CASSIQGSDYGYTF.

V and J are TRBV5-8 and TRBJ2-1, with D perhaps matching TRBD1 (5 bases). Deletions cut 2 bases from V and 4 bases from J, with 10 bases between. CDR3 length: 14 amino acids. Germline V gene sequence: CDR1 SGHTS, CDR2 YDEGEE. CDR3 loop: CASSFETAYNEQFF. The CDR3 DNA reads as TGTGCCAGCAGCTTTGAGACAGCTTACAATGAGCAGTTCTTC.

This chain connects TRBV12-3 or TRBV12-4 to TRBJ1-1, with a weak D call TRBD1 (6 bases). This CDR3 is 14 amino acids long. Trimming pared 7 bases from V and 2 bases from J, leaving 14 bases between. Here the CDR3 reads CASTMGRGNTEAFF. For the CDR3, the DNA is TGTGCCAGCACCATGGGCAGGGGTAACACTGAAGCTTTCTTT.

The chain recombines TRBV6-2 or TRBV6-3 with TRBJ2-5, with TRBD1 matching 9 bases. CDR3 size: 18 residues. V dropped 10 bases and J dropped 7; count of bases not matched to a gene: 25. Germline assignment: CDR1 MNHEY and CDR2 SVGEGT. The CDR3 bases are TGTGCCACTAAACCGGGACAGGGACGTCCACAACCGGGTTGGACCCAGTACTTC. Its translation is CATKPGQGRPQPGWTQYF.

This clone was seen a handful of times. V and J are TRBV6-1 and TRBJ1-1; no clear D. Trimming removed 8 bases from V and 7 bases from J, with 14 bases in between. The CDR3 has 12 amino acids. The V gene's germline CDR1 is MNHNS and CDR2 SASEGT. The CDR3 DNA reads as TGTGCCAGCCTCAACCCCTGTGTTGAAGCTTTCTTT. Its protein product is CASLNPCVEAFF.

The chain has TRBV6-1 and TRBJ2-7; tentatively, D is TRBD1 (6 bases). The CDR3 loop spans 14 amino acids. Germline V CDR1 and CDR2: MNHNS, SASEGT. The ends were cut back, 6 bases at V and 1 base at J, with 13 bases in the middle. The CDR3 spells CASRPPGQSYEQYF. Written as DNA, the CDR3 is TGTGCCAGCAGGCCCCCGGGACAATCCTACGAGCAGTACTTC.

The chain uses TRBV6-2 or TRBV6-3 and TRBJ2-3; D unresolved. CDR3 size: 12 residues. Germline V gene sequence: CDR1 MNHEY, CDR2 SVGEGT. V was shortened by 0 bases and J by 5 bases, with 3 bases between the two germline ends. The CDR3 here is CASSYSGDTQYF. DNA for the CDR3: TGTGCCAGCAGTTACTCGGGAGATACGCAGTATTTT.

This clone ranks as medium-sized. The junction departs from germline at one end; a sequencing error may be responsible. This chain connects TRBV6-1 to TRBJ2-3; 7 positions agree with TRBD2. The germline CDR1 and CDR2 sequences are MNHNS and SASEGT. The CDR3 is 15 residues long. The CDR3 region is CASREAGSSTDTQYF. The CDR3 nucleotides are TGTGCCAGCAGGGAAGCGGGAAGTAGCACAGATACGCAGTATTTT.

This clone came up a few times. J is TRBJ1-4 and V is TRBV5-5, with no clear D. The germline gives CDR1 SGHKS, CDR2 YYEKEE (reference sequence). CDR3 length equals 14 residues. V lost 3 bases and J 9 bases, leaving 15 bases between the germline ends. CDR3 DNA sequence: TGTGCCAGCAGCTCTGACATGGTGAGGCAAAAACTGTTTTTT. Its translation is CASSSDMVRQKLFF. Drawing the rest from reference TRBV5-5 and TRBJ1-4, the complete variable domain is DAGVTQSPTHLIKTRGQQVTLRCSPISGHKSVSWYQQVLGQGPQFIFQYYEKEERGRGNFPDRFSARQFPNYSSELNVNALLLGDSALYLCASSSDMVRQKLFFGSGTQLSVL.

This clone rates as medium-sized. The chain employs TRBV20-1 and TRBJ1-4; D is uncertain. The CDR3 is 12 residues long. Germline CDR1 DFQATT, CDR2 SNEGSKA (reference sequence). V lost 1 base to trimming and J lost 7 bases, with 7 bases between them. The CDR3 sequence is CSARVASEKLFF. The CDR3 DNA is TGCAGTGCTAGAGTCGCAAGTGAAAAACTGTTTTTT.

V gene TRBV12-3 or TRBV12-4 combines with J gene TRBJ1-2, with TRBD1 identical over 8 bases. The J segment lost 7 bases and the V segment lost 6 bases, leaving 13 bases of the junction unmatched. The CDR3 covers 15 residues. The CDR3 DNA reads TGTGCCAGCAGCCCCGCGCAGGGGGCTTGGGTTGGCTACACCTTC. It is translated as CASSPAQGAWVGYTF.

In this sample, this clone is medium-sized. The genes are TRBV20-1 and TRBJ2-1; D is uncertain. Per germline, CDR1 DFQATT and CDR2 SNEGSKA (reference sequence). V shed 8 bases and J shed 2 bases, with 10 bases lying between them. The length of the CDR3 is 12 residues. CDR3 DNA sequence: TGCAGTCTGGAGCACACCTACAATGAGCAGTTCTTC. Amino acid sequence: CSLEHTYNEQFF.

The rearrangement uses TRBV5-8 and TRBJ1-2, with a weak D call TRBD1 (6 bases). Trimming pared 2 bases from V and 3 bases from J, leaving 14 bases between. Germline V gives CDR1 SGHTS, CDR2 YDEGEE. This CDR3 is built from 15 residues. This chain's CDR3 is CASSFPDRTDYGYTF. DNA of the CDR3: TGTGCCAGCAGCTTTCCAGACAGGACCGACTATGGCTACACCTTC.